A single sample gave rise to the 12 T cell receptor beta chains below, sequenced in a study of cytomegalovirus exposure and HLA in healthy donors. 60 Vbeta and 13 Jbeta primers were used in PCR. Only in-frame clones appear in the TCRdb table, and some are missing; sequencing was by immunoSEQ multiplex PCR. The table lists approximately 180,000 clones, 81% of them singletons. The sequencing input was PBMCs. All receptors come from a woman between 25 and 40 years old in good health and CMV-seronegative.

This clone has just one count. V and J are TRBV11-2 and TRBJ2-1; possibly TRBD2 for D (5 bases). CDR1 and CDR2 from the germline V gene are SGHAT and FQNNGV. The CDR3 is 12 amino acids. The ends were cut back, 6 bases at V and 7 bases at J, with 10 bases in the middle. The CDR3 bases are TGTGCCAGCAGTGATCGCGGGAATGAGCAGTTCTTC. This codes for CASSDRGNEQFF.

CDR3 amino acids: CASSLFTALNYGYTF. The CDR3 region has the DNA TGTGCCAGCAGTTTATTTACAGCCCTTAACTATGGCTACACCTTC. The chain uses TRBV28 and TRBJ1-2; D is unclear. The V end lost 1 base, the J end lost 1 base, and 10 bases lay between the germline ends. The CDR3 is 15 residues long. Germline CDR1 reads MDHEN; CDR2 reads SYDVKM.

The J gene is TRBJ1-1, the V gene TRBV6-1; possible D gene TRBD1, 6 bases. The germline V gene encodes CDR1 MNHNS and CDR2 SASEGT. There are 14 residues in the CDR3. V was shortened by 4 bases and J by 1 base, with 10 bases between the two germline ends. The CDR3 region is CASSVRQENTEAFF. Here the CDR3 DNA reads TGTGCCAGCAGTGTACGACAGGAGAACACTGAAGCTTTCTTT.

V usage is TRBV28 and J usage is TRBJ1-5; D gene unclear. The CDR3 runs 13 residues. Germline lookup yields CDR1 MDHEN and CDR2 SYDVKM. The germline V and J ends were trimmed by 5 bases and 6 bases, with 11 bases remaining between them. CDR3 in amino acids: CASSIQAGQPQHF. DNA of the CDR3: TGTGCCAGCAGTATTCAAGCCGGTCAGCCCCAGCATTTT.

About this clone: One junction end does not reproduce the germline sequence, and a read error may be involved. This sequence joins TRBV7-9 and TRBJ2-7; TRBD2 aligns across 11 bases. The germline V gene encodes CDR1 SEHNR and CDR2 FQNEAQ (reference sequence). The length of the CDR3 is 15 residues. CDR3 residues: CSSSSLLAGVREQYF. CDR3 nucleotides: TGTTCCAGCAGCTCCTTACTAGCGGGAGTTCGCGAGCAGTACTTC.

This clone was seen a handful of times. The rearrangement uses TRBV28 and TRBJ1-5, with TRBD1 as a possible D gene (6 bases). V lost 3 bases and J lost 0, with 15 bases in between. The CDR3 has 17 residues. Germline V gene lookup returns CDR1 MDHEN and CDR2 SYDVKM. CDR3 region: CASSLTAYRVSNQPQHF. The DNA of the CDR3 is TGTGCCAGCAGTTTGACCGCTTACAGGGTTAGCAATCAGCCCCAGCATTTT.

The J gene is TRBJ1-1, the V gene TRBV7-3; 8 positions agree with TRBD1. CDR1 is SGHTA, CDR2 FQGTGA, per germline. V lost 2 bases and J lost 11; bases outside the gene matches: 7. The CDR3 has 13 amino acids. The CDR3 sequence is CASSLFQGASAFF. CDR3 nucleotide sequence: TGTGCCAGCAGCTTATTTCAGGGGGCTTCGGCTTTCTTT.

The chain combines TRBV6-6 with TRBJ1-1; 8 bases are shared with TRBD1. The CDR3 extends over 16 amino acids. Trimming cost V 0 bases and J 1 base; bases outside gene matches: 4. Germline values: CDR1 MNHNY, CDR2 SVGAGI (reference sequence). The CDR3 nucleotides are TGTGCCAGCAGTTACTCGCAGGACAGGGCGAACACTGAAGCTTTCTTT. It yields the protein CASSYSQDRANTEAFF.

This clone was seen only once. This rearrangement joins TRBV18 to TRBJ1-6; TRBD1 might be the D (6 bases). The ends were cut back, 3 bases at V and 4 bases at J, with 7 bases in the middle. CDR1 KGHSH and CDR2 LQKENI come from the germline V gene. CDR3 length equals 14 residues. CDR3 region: CASSPQGYNSPLHF. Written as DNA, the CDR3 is TGTGCCAGCTCACCCCAGGGGTATAATTCACCCCTCCACTTT.

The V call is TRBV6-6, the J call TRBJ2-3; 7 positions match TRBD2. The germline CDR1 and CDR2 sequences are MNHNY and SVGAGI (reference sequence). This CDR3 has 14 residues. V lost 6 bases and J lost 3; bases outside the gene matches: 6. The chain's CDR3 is CASRSLAATDTQYF. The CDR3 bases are TGTGCCAGCAGGTCTCTAGCGGCAACAGATACGCAGTATTTT.

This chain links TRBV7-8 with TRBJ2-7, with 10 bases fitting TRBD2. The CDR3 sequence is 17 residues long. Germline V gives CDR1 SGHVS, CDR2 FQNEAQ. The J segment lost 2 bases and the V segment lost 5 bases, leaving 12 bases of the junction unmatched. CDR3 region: CASSRNTGTSAAYEQYF. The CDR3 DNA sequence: TGTGCCAGCAGCCGGAATACCGGGACTAGCGCTGCCTACGAGCAGTACTTC.

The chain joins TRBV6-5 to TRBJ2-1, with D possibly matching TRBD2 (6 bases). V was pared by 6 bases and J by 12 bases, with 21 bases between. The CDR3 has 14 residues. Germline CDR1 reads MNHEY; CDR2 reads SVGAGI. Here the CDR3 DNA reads TGTGCCAGCAGGGAAGAAATGAGACTAGTCGGGCAGTTCTTC. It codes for CASREEMRLVGQFF.